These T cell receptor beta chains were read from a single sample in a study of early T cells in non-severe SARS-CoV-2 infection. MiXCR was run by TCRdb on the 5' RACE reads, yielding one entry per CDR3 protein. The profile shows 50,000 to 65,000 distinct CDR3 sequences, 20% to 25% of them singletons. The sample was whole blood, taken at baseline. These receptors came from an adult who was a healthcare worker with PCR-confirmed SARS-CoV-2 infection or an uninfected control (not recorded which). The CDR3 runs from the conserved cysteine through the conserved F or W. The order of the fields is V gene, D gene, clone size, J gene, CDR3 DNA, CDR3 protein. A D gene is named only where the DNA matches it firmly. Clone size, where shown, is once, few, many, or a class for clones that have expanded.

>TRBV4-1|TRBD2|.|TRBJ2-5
TGCGCCAGCAGCCAAGTTAGCGGGGGAGGGGCCCAGTACTTC
CASSQVSGGGAQYF
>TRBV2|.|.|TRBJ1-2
TGTGCCAGCAGGCGGACACCCTATGGCTACACCTTC
CASRRTPYGYTF
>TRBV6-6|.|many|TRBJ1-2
TGTGCCAGCAGTTACGACCAGCTGAAGGGCTACACCTTC
CASSYDQLKGYTF
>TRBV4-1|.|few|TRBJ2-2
TGCGCCAGCAGCCAAACAGGTTCCGGGGAGCTGTTTTTT
CASSQTGSGELFF
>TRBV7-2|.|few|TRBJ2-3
TGTGCCAGCAGCCTGGGGGGTACGCAGTATTTT
CASSLGGTQYF
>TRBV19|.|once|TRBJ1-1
TGTGCCACCCATAAGCGGCGGGCAGGGAACACTGAAGCTTTCTTT
CATHKRRAGNTEAFF
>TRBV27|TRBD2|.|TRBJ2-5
TGTGCCAGCAGTTCGCGGGGGGGACAAGAGACCCAGTACTTC
CASSSRGGQETQYF
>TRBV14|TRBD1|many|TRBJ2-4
TGTGCCAGCAGCCATCCGGGACAGGGGGCCATTCAGTACTTC
CASSHPGQGAIQYF
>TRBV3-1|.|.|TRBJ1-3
TGTGCCAGCAGCCAAGATTCTGGAGGAAACACCATATATTTT
CASSQDSGGNTIYF
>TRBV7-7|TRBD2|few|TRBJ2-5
TGTGCCAGCAGCTTCTTAGCGGGCTGGCAAGAGACCCAGTACTTC
CASSFLAGWQETQYF
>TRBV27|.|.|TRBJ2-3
TGTGCCAGCAGTTTATGGGATTCTAGCACAGATACGCAGTATTTT
CASSLWDSSTDTQYF
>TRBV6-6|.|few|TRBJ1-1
TGTGCCAGCAGTTCCCTCTCACAGGGGAACACTGAAGCTTTCTTT
CASSSLSQGNTEAFF
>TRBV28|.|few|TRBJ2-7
TGTGCCAGCAGGGGGGAGAGCTCCTACGAGCAGTACTTC
CASRGESSYEQYF
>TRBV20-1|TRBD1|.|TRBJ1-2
TGCAGTGCTAGAGCCTCCGGGACAGGGAATTCCGGCTACACCTTC
CSARASGTGNSGYTF
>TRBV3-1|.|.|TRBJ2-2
TGTGCCAGCAGCCAAGATGGCAATAGCGGCGGGGAGCTGTTTTTT
CASSQDGNSGGELFF
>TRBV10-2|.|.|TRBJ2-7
TGCGCCAGTGCCCGGGGCTACGAGCAGTACTTC
CASARGYEQYF
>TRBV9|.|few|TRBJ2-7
TGTGCCAGCAGCCCCCGGGGGAGCAACGAGCAGTACTTC
CASSPRGSNEQYF
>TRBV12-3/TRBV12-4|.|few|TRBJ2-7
TGTGCCAGCAGTTTCGGGAACTACGAGCAGTACTTC
CASSFGNYEQYF
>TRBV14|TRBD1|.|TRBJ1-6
TGTGCCAGCAGCCTAGGGACAGCTAATTCACCCCTCCACTTT
CASSLGTANSPLHF
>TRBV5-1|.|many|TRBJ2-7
TGCGCCAGCAGCTCCTACTACGAGCAGTACTTC
CASSSYYEQYF
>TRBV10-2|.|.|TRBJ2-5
TGCGCCAGCAGTGTTTGGGTCGGAGAGACCCAGTACTTC
CASSVWVGETQYF
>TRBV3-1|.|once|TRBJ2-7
TGTGCCAGCAGCCGACAACCGGGCTACGAGCAGTACTTC
CASSRQPGYEQYF
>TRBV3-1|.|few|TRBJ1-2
TGTGCCAGCAGCCCTCCGGGGGAAGGAGGCTACACCTTC
CASSPPGEGGYTF
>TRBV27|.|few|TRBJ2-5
TGTGCCAGCAGTTTACGCTGGGCGGGGGAGACCCAGTACTTC
CASSLRWAGETQYF
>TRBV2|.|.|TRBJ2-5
TGTGCCAGCAGCCCAGAGGAGGGGGAGACCCAGTACTTC
CASSPEEGETQYF
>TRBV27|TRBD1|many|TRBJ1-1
TGTGCCAGCAATACAGGGGAAAGGGTGAACACTGAAGCTTTCTTT
CASNTGERVNTEAFF
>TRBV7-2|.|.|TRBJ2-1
TGTGCCAGCAGCTTAGGAAGCGTTAATGAGCAGTTCTTC
CASSLGSVNEQFF
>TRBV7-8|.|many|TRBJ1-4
TGTGCCAGCAGCCCAGCACCAACACAGGCTGCAACTAATGAAAAACTGTTTTTT
CASSPAPTQAATNEKLFF
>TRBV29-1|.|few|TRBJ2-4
TGCAGCGTTGAAGATCTTAAGCTCGCAGGGAAAAACATTCAGTACTTC
CSVEDLKLAGKNIQYF
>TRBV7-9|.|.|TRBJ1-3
TGTGCCAGCATGACATCTCTCTCTGGAAACACCATATATTTT
CASMTSLSGNTIYF
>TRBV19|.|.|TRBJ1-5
TGTGCCAGTAGCCGCCGGGCCTCCCCGAAGGGCAATCAGCCCCAGCATTTT
CASSRRASPKGNQPQHF
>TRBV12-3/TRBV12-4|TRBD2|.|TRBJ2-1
TGTGCCATCACCGGGGGGGTCACCTATCTAAATGAGCAGTTCTTC
CAITGGVTYLNEQFF
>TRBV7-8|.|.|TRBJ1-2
TGTGCCAGCAGCTTGGAACCGCACGATGGCTACACCTTC
CASSLEPHDGYTF
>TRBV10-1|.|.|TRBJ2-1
TGCGCCAGCAGTGAGTCGAAAGCATCTGAGCAGTTCTTC
CASSESKASEQFF
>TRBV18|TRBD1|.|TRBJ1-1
TGTGCCAGCTCAACAGGGGACACTGAAGCTTTCTTT
CASSTGDTEAFF
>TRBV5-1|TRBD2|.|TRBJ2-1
TGCGCCAGCAGCTTGAGCTTAAGCGGGGGTAGTAATGAGCAGTTCTTC
CASSLSLSGGSNEQFF
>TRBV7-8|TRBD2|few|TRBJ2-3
TGTGCCAGCAGCTCAGATAGCGGGGGAACCACAGATACGCAGTATTTT
CASSSDSGGTTDTQYF
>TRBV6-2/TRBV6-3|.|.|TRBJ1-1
TGTGCCACCCGCCCGGAGCCTAACACTGAAGCTTTCTTT
CATRPEPNTEAFF
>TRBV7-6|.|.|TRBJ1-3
TGTGCCAGCAGCTACAATTCGAAGGGGATGGCTGGAAACACCATATATTTT
CASSYNSKGMAGNTIYF
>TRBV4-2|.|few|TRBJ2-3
TGTGCCAGCAGCTCAGGGGGGGCTTTGAGCACAGATACGCAGTATTTT
CASSSGGALSTDTQYF
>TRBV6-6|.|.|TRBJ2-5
TGTGCCAGCAGTTACTCGACGGCCTACCAAGAGACCCAGTACTTC
CASSYSTAYQETQYF